The 26 T cell receptor beta chains listed next were all sequenced from one sample in a study of T cell clones after liver transplantation. Method: immunoSEQ multiplex PCR; TCRdb's copy keeps in-frame clones and lacks some. This table has 65,000 to 90,000 clones, under 95% appearing once. Specimen: CD4+ T cells from blood, collected before liver transplant. The source of these receptors is a human donor who received a liver transplant.

This chain joins TRBV5-1 and TRBJ1-4; perhaps TRBD1 as D (6 bases). Germline V gene data show CDR1 as SGHRS and CDR2 as YFSETQ. The CDR3 covers 15 residues. The ends were cut back, 4 bases at V and 7 bases at J, with 17 bases in the middle. The CDR3 reads CASSTGRGASEKLFF. CDR3 coding DNA: TGCGCCAGCAGCACGGGGCGGGGGGCGAGTGAAAAACTGTTTTTT. Filled out from reference TRBV5-1 and TRBJ1-4, the complete variable domain reads KAGVTQTPRYLIKTRGQQVTLSCSPISGHRSVSWYQQTPGQGLQFLFEYFSETQRNKGNFPGRFSGRQFSNSRSEMNVSTLELGDSALYLCASSTGRGASEKLFFGSGTQLSVL.

V gene TRBV28 combines with J gene TRBJ1-5; 7 bases agree with TRBD1. Germline trimming cut 5 bases from V and 6 bases from J; bases unmatched to any gene: 10. The CDR3 is 15 residues long. Germline V CDR1 and CDR2: MDHEN, SYDVKM. The CDR3 loop reads CASSPPRGFIQPQHF. Written as DNA, the CDR3 is TGTGCCAGCAGTCCCCCCAGGGGGTTTATTCAGCCCCAGCATTTT.

V gene TRBV18 combines with J gene TRBJ1-1; possibly TRBD1 for D (5 bases). The germline CDR1 and CDR2 sequences are KGHSH and LQKENI. Deletions cut 3 bases from V and 2 bases from J, with 16 bases between. CDR3 length: 16 amino acids. The CDR3 is CASSPRSDSFNTEAFF. The CDR3, as DNA: TGTGCCAGCTCACCTCGATCTGACAGCTTTAACACTGAAGCTTTCTTT.

The chain joins TRBV15 to TRBJ2-5; D is uncertain. Germline CDR1 and CDR2: LNHNV and YYDKDF (reference sequence). The CDR3 loop spans 13 amino acids. Trimming left V 1 base short and J 3 bases short, with 6 bases between. The CDR3 region has the DNA TGTGCCACCAGCAGAGCCGTGGAAGAGACCCAGTACTTC. This sequence encodes CATSRAVEETQYF.

J is TRBJ2-5 and V is TRBV27; TRBD2 matches 9 bases. V gave up 6 bases and J gave up 7 bases; unmatched junction bases: 6. CDR3 length: 13 amino acids. Germline V gene lookup returns CDR1 MNHEY and CDR2 SMNVEV (reference sequence). The CDR3 sequence is CASSQRGEGTQYF. The CDR3 bases are TGTGCCAGCAGCCAGCGGGGGGAGGGGACCCAGTACTTC.

The J gene is TRBJ2-7, the V gene TRBV7-2, with 12 bases fitting TRBD1. Germline assignment: CDR1 SGHTA and CDR2 FQGNSA. This CDR3 has 14 amino acids. With 5 bases clipped from V and 6 bases from J, the junction kept 5 bases outside the gene matches. CDR3 amino acids: CASSLGTGGVEQYF. The CDR3 DNA follows: TGTGCCAGCAGCCTCGGGACAGGGGGCGTCGAGCAGTACTTC.

CDR3 in DNA: TGTGCCAGCAGTTTAGCAGGGGGCGGGAGCTATGGCTACACCTTC. It specifies CASSLAGGGSYGYTF. The J gene is TRBJ1-2, the V gene TRBV28; 8 bases match TRBD1. The length of the CDR3 is 15 residues. After removal of 2 bases from V and 4 bases from J, the junction contained 6 bases not matched to a gene. From germline, CDR1 is MDHEN and CDR2 SYDVKM.

V gene TRBV11-3 combines with J gene TRBJ2-7, with D possibly matching TRBD1 (6 bases). Germline CDR1 reads SGHNT; CDR2 reads YENEEA. The ends were cut back, 5 bases at V and 2 bases at J, with 13 bases in the middle. This CDR3 region has 14 residues. The CDR3 is CASSPTGRPYEQYF. Here the CDR3 DNA reads TGTGCCAGCAGCCCCACAGGGCGCCCCTACGAGCAGTACTTC.

This chain uses TRBV5-1 with TRBJ1-3, with D unclear. Trimming pared 0 bases from V and 0 bases from J, leaving 10 bases between. This CDR3 is built from 16 residues. Germline V gene lookup returns CDR1 SGHRS and CDR2 YFSETQ. The CDR3 DNA reads TGCGCCAGCAGCTTGGAGGGCCGGAGCTCTGGAAACACCATATATTTT. Translation gives CASSLEGRSSGNTIYF.

The CDR3 loop reads CASSREIYEQFF. CDR3 DNA sequence: TGTGCCAGCAGCCGCGAGATCTATGAGCAGTTCTTC. V and J are TRBV7-2 and TRBJ2-1, with D hard to call. CDR3 size: 12 residues. The ends were cut back, 5 bases at V and 8 bases at J, with 10 bases in the middle. Germline CDR1 is SGHTA and CDR2 is FQGNSA.

CDR3 sequence (DNA): TGCAGTGCGCCGACCAGGGGTCAAGCTTTCTTT. Translated, it gives CSAPTRGQAFF. V is TRBV20-1 and J is TRBJ1-1, with a possible D match to TRBD1 (6 bases). In germline, CDR1 is DFQATT, CDR2 SNEGSKA (reference sequence). The CDR3 is made up of 11 amino acids. Deletions cut 6 bases from V and 9 bases from J, with 14 bases between.

A single count supports this clone. This sequence joins TRBV11-3 and TRBJ1-2, with D possibly matching TRBD1 (6 bases). There are 14 residues in the CDR3. V was pared by 5 bases and J by 1 base, with 11 bases between. Germline lookup yields CDR1 SGHNT and CDR2 YENEEA. The CDR3 DNA sequence: TGTGCCAGCAGCCAGGACAGTAATAACTATGGCTACACCTTC. Translating gives CASSQDSNNYGYTF.

V gene TRBV14 combines with J gene TRBJ1-1, with D uncertain. CDR1 is SGHDN and CDR2 is FVKESK in the germline V gene. Trimming left V 0 bases short and J 1 base short, with 3 bases between. This CDR3 has 13 residues. CDR3 DNA sequence: TGTGCCAGCAGCCAAGACAGGAACACTGAAGCTTTCTTT. Protein: CASSQDRNTEAFF.

The gene calls are TRBV5-6 and TRBJ1-5; D remains ambiguous. CDR3 length equals 15 residues. CDR1 is SGHDT, CDR2 YYEEEE, per germline. V was shortened by 4 bases and J by 0 bases, with 11 bases between the two germline ends. The CDR3 coding sequence is TGTGCCAGCAGCGCTTTGGGTGTTAGCAATCAGCCCCAGCATTTT. Its translation is CASSALGVSNQPQHF.

This rearrangement joins TRBV23-1 to TRBJ1-1, with 8 nucleotides matching TRBD1. TRBV23-1 carries the ORF label, with uncertain function. V gave up 3 bases and J gave up 3 bases; unmatched junction bases: 21. The CDR3 spans 20 residues. The CDR3 nucleotides read TGCGCCAGCAGTCACTCCGAAATGGGGACAGGAGCCGACGGGGACACTGAAGCTTTCTTT. This translates into CASSHSEMGTGADGDTEAFF.

This rearrangement joins TRBV7-2 to TRBJ1-4; 9 bases fit TRBD1. The length of the CDR3 is 14 residues. The V gene's germline CDR1 is SGHTA and CDR2 FQGNSA. Losses at the gene ends were 5 bases for V and 5 bases for J; bases not matched to a gene: 3. The CDR3: CASSRQGGNEKLFF. For the CDR3, the DNA is TGTGCCAGCAGCCGACAGGGGGGGAATGAAAAACTGTTTTTT.

The rearrangement links TRBV19 to TRBJ1-3; weak D call: TRBD1 (5 bases). Looked up from germline, CDR1 is LNHDA and CDR2 is SQIVND (reference sequence). The V end was cut by 5 bases, the J end by 2 bases, with 13 bases between. This CDR3 is built from 15 residues. For the CDR3, the DNA is TGTGCCAGTAGTGTCCTTGGGGGGACTGGAAACACCATATATTTT. This sequence encodes CASSVLGGTGNTIYF.

The chain has TRBV4-3 and TRBJ1-1, with unresolved D. Per germline, CDR1 LGHNA and CDR2 YSLEER. CDR3 length equals 14 residues. The V end lost 2 bases, the J end lost 1 base, and 8 bases lay between the germline ends. The CDR3 DNA reads TGCGCCAGCAGCCAATTAGGCGGGAACACTGAAGCTTTCTTT. Translating it yields CASSQLGGNTEAFF.

The V call is TRBV7-3, the J call TRBJ2-2; 7 bases agree with TRBD2. The J segment lost 4 bases and the V segment lost 2 bases, leaving 4 bases of the junction unmatched. This CDR3 comprises 15 residues. Germline-derived CDR1 and CDR2 are SGHTA and FQGTGA. CDR3: CASSLAGAATGELFF. In nucleotides, the CDR3 is TGTGCCAGCAGCTTAGCGGGAGCGGCCACCGGGGAGCTGTTTTTT. The full variable domain, in which reference TRBV7-3 and TRBJ2-2 provide the parts outside the CDR3, is GAGVSQTPSNKVTEKGKYVELRCDPISGHTALYWYRQSLGQGPEFLIYFQGTGAADDSGLPNDRFFAVRPEGSVSTLKIQRTERGDSAVYLCASSLAGAATGELFFGEGSRLTVL.

The chain uses TRBV6-5 and TRBJ2-7; D may match TRBD1 or TRBD2 (7 bases each). The CDR3 has 13 amino acids. Trimming took off 8 bases at V and 3 bases at J, with 14 bases between the two ends. Germline V gene lookup returns CDR1 MNHEY and CDR2 SVGAGI. This chain's CDR3 is CASGRGLNYEQYF. In nucleotides, the CDR3 is TGTGCCAGCGGGAGGGGGCTCAACTACGAGCAGTACTTC.

This sequence joins TRBV21-1 and TRBJ2-7; the table assigns TRBD2, which was not confirmed against the DNA. TRBV21-1 is recorded as a pseudogene. The CDR3 sequence is 17 residues long. The CDR3 DNA sequence: TGTGCCAGCAGCAAAAGAAGGGGGGGCAGGCCAATCTACGAGCAGTACTTC. Translated, it gives CASSKRRGGRPIYEQYF.

The CDR3 loop is CASSLMGEQFF. CDR3 in DNA: TGTGCCAGCAGCTTAATGGGTGAGCAGTTCTTC. The rearrangement uses TRBV7-2 and TRBJ2-1; D gene ambiguous. The CDR3 spans 11 residues. The germline V gene encodes CDR1 SGHTA and CDR2 FQGNSA. Trimming stripped 2 bases from V and 9 bases from J, with 5 bases between. The whole variable domain, filled in from reference TRBV7-2 and TRBJ2-1, reads GAGVSQSPSNKVTEKGKDVELRCDPISGHTALYWYRQSLGQGLEFLIYFQGNSAPDKSGLPSDRFSAERTGGSVSTLTIQRTQQEDSAVYLCASSLMGEQFFGPGTRLTVL.

This clone was seen once. The chain combines TRBV28 with TRBJ2-1; 7 bases map to TRBD2. V trimming: 1 base; J trimming: 9 bases; junction bases outside the gene matches: 3. This CDR3 region has 13 residues. Germline assignment: CDR1 MDHEN and CDR2 SYDVKM. CDR3 protein: CASSLSGGSEQFF. CDR3 nucleotide sequence: TGTGCCAGCAGTTTATCGGGGGGTAGTGAGCAGTTCTTC.

This chain links TRBV29-1 with TRBJ2-7, with TRBD1 matching 7 bases. V trimming: 1 base; J trimming: 2 bases; junction bases outside the gene matches: 5. Germline values: CDR1 SQVTM, CDR2 ANQGSEA. This CDR3 region has 14 residues. CDR3 coding DNA: TGCAGCGTTGAAGGCCGGGACAGCCCCTACGAGCAGTACTTC. This codes for CSVEGRDSPYEQYF.

The genes are TRBV29-1 and TRBJ2-2, with 9 bases that match TRBD2. V lost 5 bases and J lost 8; bases outside the gene matches: 12. CDR3 length equals 15 residues. CDR1 is SQVTM, CDR2 ANQGSEA, per germline. CDR3 bases: TGCAGCGTTCGTAGCGGGAGCTCCGACCAGGGGGAGCTGTTTTTT. It yields the protein CSVRSGSSDQGELFF.

The rearrangement links TRBV30 to TRBJ1-3; D is uncertain. CDR1 is GTSNPN, CDR2 SVGIG, per germline (reference sequence). The CDR3 is 14 amino acids. Trimming left V 0 bases short and J 2 bases short, with 8 bases between. CDR3 loop: CAWSVKGAGNTIYF. In DNA form, the CDR3 reads TGTGCCTGGAGTGTAAAAGGCGCTGGAAACACCATATATTTT. The whole variable domain, remainder taken from reference TRBV30 and TRBJ1-3, is SQTIHQWPATLVQPVGSPLSLECTVEGTSNPNLYWYRQAAGRGLQLLFYSVGIGQISSEVPQNLSASRPQDRQFILSSKKLLLSDSGFYLCAWSVKGAGNTIYFGEGSWLTVV.